This record concerns one T cell receptor beta chain sequence. Source study methods: Amplification from reference gene primers served as the basis for estimated nucleated cell counts. Produced via immunoSEQ multiplex PCR; TCRdb's table is partial and in-frame only. D and trimming come from the DNA, and the V and J calls and clone size come from that table. The sample shows fewer than 150,000 clones, roughly 80% of them seen only once. The data belong to a study of blood T cell repertoires in COVID-19. Study-level information: T cells, B-cell-depleted T cells, or PBMCs supplied cDNA or gDNA.

The sequence derives from a man in his 70s with acute or convalescent COVID-19. What was sequenced was peripheral blood.

Here the CDR3 reads CASSLGAYEQYF. CDR3 coding DNA: TGTGCCAGCAGCCTGGGGGCATACGAGCAGTACTTC. J is TRBJ2-7 and V is TRBV5-8; D possibly corresponds to TRBD1 (6 bases). V was trimmed by 4 bases and J by 4 bases, leaving 9 bases between them. The germline V gene encodes CDR1 SGHTS and CDR2 YDEGEE. This CDR3 has 12 residues.